A selection of T cell receptor beta chains follows, all from one sample in a study of identical twins. TCRdb re-called the 5' RACE reads with MiXCR, one entry per CDR3 protein. The sample includes around 570,000 distinct CDR3 sequences, around 9.6% of them seen just once. The same data also went into a second study, on yellow fever vaccine responses in identical twins.

Input material: PBMCs. These receptor sequences come from a young woman in good health. The CDR3 runs from the conserved cysteine through the conserved F or W. Each record gives: CDR3 length, V gene, clone size, D gene, J gene, CDR3 DNA, CDR3 protein. D genes are given only for firm matches. Size tells how often a clone was seen (once, few, many) or the class of an expanded clone, and some rows leave it out.

14	TRBV4-3	few	-	TRBJ2-7	TGCGCCAGCAGCCAAGTTTGGAGGGTCGGCGAGCAGTACTTC	CASSQVWRVGEQYF
11	TRBV4-1	-	-	TRBJ2-7	TGCGCCAGCAGCAACGGACGGGAGCAGTACTTC	CASSNGREQYF
16	TRBV4-1	many	TRBD2	TRBJ2-2	TGCGCCAGCAGCCAATCCGGGAGGGAATACACCGGGGAGCTGTTTTTT	CASSQSGREYTGELFF
15	TRBV7-6	-	-	TRBJ1-4	TGTGCCAGCAGCTTAGCCCCGGACGCGAATGAAAAACTGTTTTTT	CASSLAPDANEKLFF
17	TRBV6-1	few	-	TRBJ2-6	TGTGCCAGCAGGTCTTTTAGGTCCCTCTCTGGGGCCAACGTCCTGACTTTC	CASRSFRSLSGANVLTF
13	TRBV7-9	-	-	TRBJ2-5	TGTGCCAGCAGCTTTGCGGGGCAAGAGACCCAGTACTTC	CASSFAGQETQYF
20	TRBV4-3	few	TRBD1	TRBJ2-4	TGCGCCAGCAGCCAAGCCCCAGGGGACAGGGGGTTGAGGAACGAAAACATTCAGTACTTC	CASSQAPGDRGLRNENIQYF
13	TRBV5-1	many	-	TRBJ2-3	TGCGCCAGCAGCCAGGGGACTGGAGATACGCAGTATTTT	CASSQGTGDTQYF
14	TRBV20-1	few	-	TRBJ2-3	TGCAGTGCCCCCCGGCCGGGGGCCACAGATACGCAGTATTTT	CSAPRPGATDTQYF
14	TRBV20-1	many	-	TRBJ2-7	TGCAGTGCTAGAGCAAAGGTTGGGAACTACGAGCAGTACTTC	CSARAKVGNYEQYF
13	TRBV12-3/TRBV12-4	-	-	TRBJ2-1	TGTGCCAGCAGTTCGGACATGTACAATGAGCAGTTCTTC	CASSSDMYNEQFF
17	TRBV20-1	few	-	TRBJ2-1	TGCAGTGCTAGCCCCGGGGTGGCGGGCGAATCCTACAATGAGCAGTTCTTC	CSASPGVAGESYNEQFF
14	TRBV5-8	-	-	TRBJ2-7	TGTGCCAGCAGCTTGGTAGGGACAATCTACGAGCAGTACTTC	CASSLVGTIYEQYF
17	TRBV11-2	few	TRBD1	TRBJ1-2	TGTGCCAGCAGCAGGGACAGGGGCGTAGGCGGGGGCCGAGGCTACACCTTC	CASSRDRGVGGGRGYTF
19	TRBV10-3	few	TRBD2	TRBJ2-7	TGTGCCATCAGTGAGTCGACGGCTAGCGGGAGCCAAATCTCCTACGAGCAGTACTTC	CAISESTASGSQISYEQYF
11	TRBV2	few	-	TRBJ2-7	TGTGCCAGCAGTTGGCGGGCCGAGCAGTACTTC	CASSWRAEQYF
17	TRBV6-5	few	TRBD2	TRBJ2-3	TGTGCCAGCAGTTACTCTGTAGCGGGGGGTGCCACAGATACGCAGTATTTT	CASSYSVAGGATDTQYF
13	TRBV10-3	many	-	TRBJ2-3	TGTGCCATCAGTGAACTTGTTTCAGATACGCAGTATTTT	CAISELVSDTQYF
14	TRBV20-1	few	TRBD2	TRBJ2-7	TGCAGTGCTAGGACTAGCGGATTAATTTACGAGCAGTACTTC	CSARTSGLIYEQYF
14	TRBV7-2	few	-	TRBJ2-3	TGTGCCAGCAGCTTCGCCAGGAGCACAGATACGCAGTATTTT	CASSFARSTDTQYF
13	TRBV7-8	few	-	TRBJ2-7	TGTGCCAGCAGCTTAGAAATAACCTACGAGCAGTACTTC	CASSLEITYEQYF
14	TRBV12-3/TRBV12-4	many	-	TRBJ1-1	TGTGCCAGCAGCCTGCGTGGCAGGAGCACTGAAGCTTTCTTT	CASSLRGRSTEAFF
14	TRBV7-2	many	-	TRBJ2-5	TGTGCCAGCAGCTTATCTTTGGTTAAAGAGACCCAGTACTTC	CASSLSLVKETQYF
16	TRBV7-2	once	TRBD2	TRBJ2-5	TGTGCCAGCAGCCCGGGACTAGCGCTCCTCCGAGAGACCCAGTACTTC	CASSPGLALLRETQYF
12	TRBV24-1	many	-	TRBJ2-1	TGTGCCACTCTGGACCGTAACAATGAGCAGTTCTTC	CATLDRNNEQFF
15	TRBV6-5	-	-	TRBJ2-1	TGTGCCAGCAGTTTACTCTCTTTCAACTACAATGAGCAGTTCTTC	CASSLLSFNYNEQFF
13	TRBV11-2	few	-	TRBJ2-7	TGTGCCAGCAGCTCATCTAACAGGGTTGAGCAGTACTTC	CASSSSNRVEQYF
14	TRBV29-1	few	-	TRBJ1-2	TGCAGCGTCACCCGATCGGGCTTGTCGTATGGCTACACCTTC	CSVTRSGLSYGYTF
13	TRBV20-1	-	-	TRBJ2-6	TGCAGTGCTGCCCCCGCTGGGGCCAACGTCCTGACTTTC	CSAAPAGANVLTF
16	TRBV5-1	few	-	TRBJ2-1	TGCGCCAGCAGCTTTTTAGTCCTTGGACAGTACAATGAGCAGTTCTTC	CASSFLVLGQYNEQFF
13	TRBV29-1	-	TRBD1	TRBJ2-1	TGCAGCTTCCAGGACAGGGACTACAATGAGCAGTTCTTC	CSFQDRDYNEQFF
13	TRBV7-9	many	-	TRBJ2-2	TGTGCCAGCAGCCAGGGGAACACCGGGGAGCTGTTTTTT	CASSQGNTGELFF
14	TRBV19	-	-	TRBJ2-2	TGTGCCAGTACCAGGACAAGTGATACCGGGGAGCTGTTTTTT	CASTRTSDTGELFF
15	TRBV27	-	-	TRBJ1-3	TGTGCCAGCAGTCCCCTTAGCGGGGGGGGAAACACCATATATTTT	CASSPLSGGGNTIYF
15	TRBV7-2	-	TRBD1	TRBJ2-7	TGTGCCAGCAGCTTCTCCGGGACAGGGCACTACGAGCAGTACTTC	CASSFSGTGHYEQYF
14	TRBV28	few	-	TRBJ2-7	TGTGCCAGCAGTTTTTCGGACCGGAGGAGCGAGCAGTACTTC	CASSFSDRRSEQYF
17	TRBV20-1	-	TRBD2	TRBJ2-7	TGCTGTGCTAGAGCGCCTCTAGGAGCGGGAGTTCTCTACGAGCAGTACTTC	CCARAPLGAGVLYEQYF
15	TRBV11-2	many	TRBD2	TRBJ2-1	TGTGCCAGCAGCTCCAGCGGGAGGCCCTACAATGAGCAGTTCTTC	CASSSSGRPYNEQFF
15	TRBV7-2	many	TRBD2	TRBJ2-2	TGTGCCAGCAGCTTACTAGCGGGAGACACCGGGGAGCTGTTTTTT	CASSLLAGDTGELFF
14	TRBV27	many	-	TRBJ2-7	TGTGCCAGCAGTTTTACTAGCCCTCTCGACGTGCAGTACTTC	CASSFTSPLDVQYF
14	TRBV12-3/TRBV12-4	few	TRBD2	TRBJ2-2	TGTGCCAGCCAGAGCGGGGGGGAGGCCGGGGAGCTGTTTTTT	CASQSGGEAGELFF
14	TRBV10-3	few	TRBD1	TRBJ1-5	TGTGCCATCAGCGGGACAGGGACAGGTCAGCCCCAGCATTTT	CAISGTGTGQPQHF
15	TRBV7-9	few	TRBD1	TRBJ1-1	TGTGCCAGCAGCTTAGCGGAGGGGGCGCGGACTGAAGCTTTCTTT	CASSLAEGARTEAFF
15	TRBV24-1	many	TRBD1	TRBJ2-1	TGTGCCACCAGTGAGAGGACAGGGGGAGACAATGAGCAGTTCTTC	CATSERTGGDNEQFF
14	TRBV10-3	many	TRBD1	TRBJ1-5	TGTGCCATTCAGGGGGCGAGTAGCAATCAGCCCCAGCATTTT	CAIQGASSNQPQHF
17	TRBV7-8	few	TRBD1	TRBJ2-1	TGTGCCAGCAGCTTAGGAGGGGAGACAGGGGTCTTGGGTGAGCAGTTCTTC	CASSLGGETGVLGEQFF
14	TRBV15	-	-	TRBJ1-4	TGTGCCACCGGGAAGACGGGGTATAATGAAAAACTGTTTTTT	CATGKTGYNEKLFF
15	TRBV7-9	many	TRBD1	TRBJ2-5	TGTGCCAGCAGCTTTACCTCAGGGGGCGGAGAGACCCAGTACTTC	CASSFTSGGGETQYF
15	TRBV10-3	few	-	TRBJ2-3	TGTGCCATCAGTGGGGTAGTACCACCCACAGATACGCAGTATTTT	CAISGVVPPTDTQYF
15	TRBV6-5	many	-	TRBJ2-7	TGTGCCAGCAGTTACTCAGGCTCAATGGGCAACGAGCAGTACTTC	CASSYSGSMGNEQYF
13	TRBV7-9	many	-	TRBJ2-5	TGTGCCAGCAGCCCCTGGGCACAAGAGACCCAGTACTTC	CASSPWAQETQYF